The 17 T cell receptor beta chains listed next were all sequenced from one sample in a study of blood T cells in healthy people across ages. Next came a second PCR, run for about 6 to 11 cycles, which used a sample-barcoded 5' primer along with a J-beta primer mix. One entry per CDR3 protein results from TCRdb running MiXCR on the 5' RACE reads. The sample has 850,000 to 1,000,000 distinct CDR3 sequences; just over 50% are singletons. The sample comprised blood. These receptors all stem from a woman between 55 and 75 years old in good health.

The CDR3 is CSARYREQYF. Written as DNA, the CDR3 is TGCAGTGCTAGATACCGCGAGCAGTACTTC. The chain is built from TRBV20-1 and TRBJ2-5; D is unresolved. The J call may be faulty, since TRBJ2-7 better matches the DNA end. Germline assignment: CDR1 DFQATT and CDR2 SNEGSKA (reference sequence). The CDR3 spans 10 residues.

The chain recombines TRBV30 with TRBJ2-7; no clear D. The germline V gene has CDR1 GTSNPN and CDR2 SVGIG (reference sequence). Trimming shortened V by 5 bases and J by 7 bases, and 12 bases separated the two germline ends. The CDR3 is 11 residues long. The CDR3 sequence is CAWSDVREQYF. CDR3 bases: TGTGCCTGGTCGGACGTAAGAGAGCAGTACTTC.

In the case of this clonotype: This may arise from a read error, as a much more abundant clone is one base away. J is TRBJ1-4 and V is TRBV27, with D uncertain. V was cut by 2 bases and J by 8 bases, with 12 bases left in between. The germline V gene encodes CDR1 MNHEY and CDR2 SMNVEV (reference sequence). This CDR3 is built from 14 residues. CDR3 sequence: CASSLGSTSEKLFF. The CDR3 DNA is TGTGCCAGCAGTTTAGGGTCGACGTCAGAAAAACTGTTTTTT.

In its sample, this clonotype was seen a few times. The J gene is TRBJ2-7, the V gene TRBV28; the D gene is possibly TRBD2 (7 bases). The germline CDR1 and CDR2 sequences are MDHEN and SYDVKM. The CDR3 covers 16 residues. V was trimmed by 5 bases and J by 0 bases, leaving 17 bases between them. In DNA, the CDR3 is TGTGCCAGCAGTGGAGGTCGGGGGGCGGACTCCTACGAGCAGTACTTC. Its translation: CASSGGRGADSYEQYF.

The V call is TRBV28, the J call TRBJ2-5; D possibly matches TRBD1 or TRBD2 (6 bases each). The CDR3 totals 14 residues. Trimming shortened V by 4 bases and J by 3 bases, and 12 bases separated the two germline ends. From germline, CDR1 is MDHEN and CDR2 SYDVKM. CDR3 loop: CASSWGATKETQYF. The DNA for the CDR3 is TGTGCCAGCAGTTGGGGGGCGACTAAAGAGACCCAGTACTTC.

The chain combines TRBV4-1 with TRBJ1-4, with D unresolved. Germline CDR1 reads MGHRA; CDR2 reads YSYEKL. The ends were cut back, 1 base at V and 6 bases at J, with 6 bases in the middle. The CDR3 sequence is 13 residues long. CDR3 in amino acids: CASSQVLYEKLFF. The DNA for the CDR3 is TGCGCCAGCAGCCAAGTTCTATATGAAAAACTGTTTTTT.

The chain employs TRBV15 and TRBJ1-2; D is unclear. Trimming removed 8 bases from V and 2 bases from J, with 6 bases in between. The CDR3 has 11 residues. Per the germline V gene, CDR1 is LNHNV and CDR2 is YYDKDF (reference sequence). The CDR3 coding sequence is TGTGCCACCTCTAGGAACTATGGCTACACCTTC. Translating gives CATSRNYGYTF.

This clonotype has a handful of counts. The rearrangement links TRBV4-3 to TRBJ1-2; D gene uncertain. The V gene lost 0 bases and the J gene lost 5 bases, with 7 bases spanning the gap. The CDR3 runs 13 residues. The germline V gene encodes CDR1 LGHNA and CDR2 YSLEER. CDR3 nucleotide sequence: TGCGCCAGCAGCCAAGACAAGGCTTATGGCTACACCTTC. Its protein product is CASSQDKAYGYTF.

This clonotype has more than one count but fewer than ten. Written as DNA, the CDR3 is TGTGCCAGCAGCTTGGGCAGGGCGGCCGATGAGCAGTTCTTC. This sequence encodes CASSLGRAADEQFF. J is TRBJ2-1 and V is TRBV5-5; TRBD1 is a possible D gene (5 bases). The CDR3 sequence is 14 residues long. Looked up from germline, CDR1 is SGHKS and CDR2 is YYEKEE (reference sequence). V lost 0 bases, J lost 8 bases, and 12 bases lay in between.

The chain is built from TRBV12-5 and TRBJ2-1; 8 bases are a match to TRBD1. The V segment lost 5 bases and the J segment 2 bases; nucleotides outside the gene matches: 5. CDR1 is LGHNT and CDR2 is FRNRAP in the germline V gene. The CDR3 sequence is 15 residues long. CDR3 loop: CASGPTGGPYNEQFF. For the CDR3, the DNA is TGTGCTAGTGGTCCAACAGGGGGTCCCTACAATGAGCAGTTCTTC.

The chain has TRBV4-3 and TRBJ1-2; D is unresolved. V shed 1 base and J shed 1 base, with 10 bases lying between them. From germline, CDR1 is LGHNA and CDR2 YSLEER. The CDR3 extends over 15 amino acids. Here the CDR3 reads CASSQGLRDNYGYTF. The CDR3 nucleotides read TGCGCCAGCAGCCAAGGTCTTCGGGATAACTATGGCTACACCTTC.

The chain couples TRBV27 to TRBJ1-2, with 7 nucleotides matching TRBD1. The CDR3 runs 12 residues. The V gene's germline CDR1 is MNHEY and CDR2 SMNVEV (reference sequence). Germline trimming cut 6 bases from V and 13 bases from J; bases unmatched to any gene: 11. CDR3 region: CASRERTGPLTF. CDR3 DNA sequence: TGTGCCAGCAGAGAACGGACAGGCCCGCTCACCTTC.

The rearrangement links TRBV28 to TRBJ1-4; tentatively, D is TRBD1 (5 bases). Germline CDR1 MDHEN, CDR2 SYDVKM. Deletions cut 6 bases from V and 3 bases from J, with 14 bases between. The CDR3 spans 15 residues. CDR3 sequence (DNA): TGTGCCAGCAGCTCACCCTCGACAGCTAATGAAAAACTGTTTTTT. This sequence encodes CASSSPSTANEKLFF.

The V gene is TRBV4-1, the J gene TRBJ1-5; D possibly corresponds to TRBD1 (6 bases). This CDR3 spans 18 amino acids. CDR1 MGHRA and CDR2 YSYEKL come from the germline V gene. With 1 base removed from V and 5 bases from J, the gap between germline ends came to 21 bases. CDR3 protein: CASSQGTSGGSSYQPQHF. The CDR3 nucleotides are TGCGCCAGCAGCCAAGGGACTAGCGGGGGCTCTTCTTATCAGCCCCAGCATTTT.

Note on this clonotype: A read error may be the cause here, since a much bigger clone is one base away. This chain links TRBV15 with TRBJ2-5; TRBD2 matches 8 bases. The V gene end was trimmed by 6 bases and the J gene end by 5 bases; junction bases not matched to a gene: 14. Germline-derived CDR1 and CDR2 are LNHNV and YYDKDF (reference sequence). The CDR3 contains 16 residues. CDR3 region: CATSPQAGRVAETQYF. The CDR3 bases are TGTGCCACCAGTCCTCAGGCCGGGAGGGTGGCGGAGACCCAGTACTTC.

V and J are TRBV7-9 and TRBJ1-2; D is unresolved. The CDR3 is 12 residues long. CDR1 and CDR2 (germline): SEHNR, FQNEAQ (reference sequence). V was trimmed by 5 bases and J by 6 bases, leaving 10 bases between them. Here the CDR3 reads CASSGLGDGYTF. For the CDR3, the DNA is TGTGCCAGCAGCGGGTTAGGCGATGGCTACACCTTC.

The chain recombines TRBV6-5 with TRBJ1-1; TRBD1 matches at 7 bases. Germline trimming cut 2 bases from V and 6 bases from J; bases unmatched to any gene: 6. Per the germline V gene, CDR1 is MNHEY and CDR2 is SVGAGI. This CDR3 has 14 residues. CDR3 amino acids: CASSYQTGRSEAFF. CDR3 sequence (DNA): TGTGCCAGCAGTTACCAGACAGGGAGGTCTGAAGCTTTCTTT.